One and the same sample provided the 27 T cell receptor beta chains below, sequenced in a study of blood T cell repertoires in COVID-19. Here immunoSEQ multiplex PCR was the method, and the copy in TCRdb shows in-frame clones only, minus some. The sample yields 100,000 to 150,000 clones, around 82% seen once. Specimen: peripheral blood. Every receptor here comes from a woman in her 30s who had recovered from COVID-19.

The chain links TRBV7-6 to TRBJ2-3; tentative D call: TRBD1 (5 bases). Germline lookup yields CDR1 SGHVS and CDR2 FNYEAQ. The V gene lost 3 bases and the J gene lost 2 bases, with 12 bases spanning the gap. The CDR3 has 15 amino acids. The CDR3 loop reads CASSFPGPPTDTQYF. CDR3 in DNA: TGTGCCAGCAGCTTTCCAGGGCCCCCCACAGATACGCAGTATTTT.

CDR3 nucleotide sequence: TGTGCCAGCTCAAGAGGACAGAACTCTGGAAACACCATATATTTT. Translation: CASSRGQNSGNTIYF. J is TRBJ1-3 and V is TRBV18; possible D gene TRBD1, 6 bases. The V and J ends lost 5 bases and 0 bases respectively, with 11 bases between them. Germline V gene lookup returns CDR1 KGHSH and CDR2 LQKENI. This CDR3 contains 15 residues.

CDR3 amino acids: CASSEGQGVGNTIYF. CDR3 coding DNA: TGTGCCAGCAGCGAGGGCCAGGGCGTTGGAAACACCATATATTTT. The chain employs TRBV9 and TRBJ1-3; TRBD1 might be the D (5 bases). CDR3 length: 15 residues. The V end lost 3 bases, the J end lost 3 bases, and 13 bases lay between the germline ends. CDR1 is SGDLS and CDR2 is YYNGEE in the germline V gene. The full variable domain, its missing parts supplied by reference TRBV9 and TRBJ1-3, is DSGVTQTPKHLITATGQRVTLRCSPRSGDLSVYWYQQSLDQGLQFLIQYYNGEERAKGNILERFSAQQFPDLHSELNLSSLELGDSALYFCASSEGQGVGNTIYFGEGSWLTVV.

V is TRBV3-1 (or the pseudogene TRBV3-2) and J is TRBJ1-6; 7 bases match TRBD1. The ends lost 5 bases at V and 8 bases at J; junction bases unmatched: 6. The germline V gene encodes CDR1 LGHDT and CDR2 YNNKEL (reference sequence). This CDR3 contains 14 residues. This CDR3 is CASSKQGIDSPLHF. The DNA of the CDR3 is TGTGCCAGCAGCAAACAGGGGATCGATTCACCCCTCCACTTT.

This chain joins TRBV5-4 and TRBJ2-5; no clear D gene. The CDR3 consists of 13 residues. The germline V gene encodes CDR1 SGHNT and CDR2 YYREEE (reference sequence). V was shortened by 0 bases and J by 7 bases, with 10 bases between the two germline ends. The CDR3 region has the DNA TGTGCCAGCAGCTTGGGCCTGCCCGGGACCCAGTACTTC. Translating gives CASSLGLPGTQYF. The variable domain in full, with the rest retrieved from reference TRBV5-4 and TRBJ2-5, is ETGVTQSPTHLIKTRGQQVTLRCSSQSGHNTVSWYQQALGQGPQFIFQYYREEENGRGNFPPRFSGLQFPNYSSELNVNALELDDSALYLCASSLGLPGTQYFGPGTRLLVL.

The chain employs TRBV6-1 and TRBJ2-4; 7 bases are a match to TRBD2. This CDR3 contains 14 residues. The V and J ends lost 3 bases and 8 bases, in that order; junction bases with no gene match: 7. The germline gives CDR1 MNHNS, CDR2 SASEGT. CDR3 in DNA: TGTGCCAGCAGTGATCCGGGCCGGGGGGACATTCAGTACTTC. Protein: CASSDPGRGDIQYF.

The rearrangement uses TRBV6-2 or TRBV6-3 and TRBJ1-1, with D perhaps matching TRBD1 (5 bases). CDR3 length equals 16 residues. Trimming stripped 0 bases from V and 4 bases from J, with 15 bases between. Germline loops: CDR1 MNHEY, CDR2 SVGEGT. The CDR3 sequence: CASSYSQAIRGTEAFF. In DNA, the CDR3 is TGTGCCAGCAGTTACTCTCAGGCCATAAGGGGCACTGAAGCTTTCTTT.

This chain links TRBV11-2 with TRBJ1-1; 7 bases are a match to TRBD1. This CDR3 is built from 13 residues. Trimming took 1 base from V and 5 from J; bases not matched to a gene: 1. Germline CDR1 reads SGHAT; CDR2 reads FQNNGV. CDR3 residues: CASSLAGGTEAFF. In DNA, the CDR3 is TGTGCCAGCAGCTTAGCAGGGGGGACTGAAGCTTTCTTT.

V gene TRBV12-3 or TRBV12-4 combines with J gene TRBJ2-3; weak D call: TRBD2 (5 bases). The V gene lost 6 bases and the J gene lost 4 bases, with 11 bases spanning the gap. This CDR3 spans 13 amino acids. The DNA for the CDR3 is TGTGCCAGCAGACCCCTCGGGGCAGATACGCAGTATTTT. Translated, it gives CASRPLGADTQYF.

The CDR3, as DNA: TGTGCCAGCAGCTCCCGACTAGCGGGGGAATACACAGATACGCAGTATTTT. As protein: CASSSRLAGEYTDTQYF. The gene calls are TRBV13 and TRBJ2-3, with TRBD2 matching 12 bases. The CDR3 length is 17 residues. Germline V lookup: CDR1 PRHDT, CDR2 FYEKMQ (reference sequence). Trimming at V came to 4 bases and at J to 2 bases, leaving 7 bases not matched to a gene.

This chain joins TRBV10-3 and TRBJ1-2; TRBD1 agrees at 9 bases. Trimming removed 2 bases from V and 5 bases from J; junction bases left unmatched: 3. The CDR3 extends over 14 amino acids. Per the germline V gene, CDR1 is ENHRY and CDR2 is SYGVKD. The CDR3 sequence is CAISEDRGDYGYTF. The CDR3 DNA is TGTGCCATCAGTGAGGACAGGGGGGATTATGGCTACACCTTC.

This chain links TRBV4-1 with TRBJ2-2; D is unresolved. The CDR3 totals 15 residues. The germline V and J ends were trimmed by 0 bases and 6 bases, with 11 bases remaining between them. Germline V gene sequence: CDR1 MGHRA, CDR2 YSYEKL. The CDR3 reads CASSQEPLRAGELFF. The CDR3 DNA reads TGCGCCAGCAGCCAAGAACCACTTCGAGCCGGGGAGCTGTTTTTT.

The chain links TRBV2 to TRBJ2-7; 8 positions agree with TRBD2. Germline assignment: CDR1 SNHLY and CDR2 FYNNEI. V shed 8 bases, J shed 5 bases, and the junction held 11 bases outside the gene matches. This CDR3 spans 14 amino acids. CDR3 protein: CASLRQREIHEQYF. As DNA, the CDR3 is TGTGCCAGCCTTAGGCAGCGGGAGATCCACGAGCAGTACTTC.

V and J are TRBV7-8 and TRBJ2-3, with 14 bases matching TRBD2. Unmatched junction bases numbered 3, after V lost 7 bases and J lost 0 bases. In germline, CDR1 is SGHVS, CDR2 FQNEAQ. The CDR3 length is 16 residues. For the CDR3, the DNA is TGTGCCAGCATCGGACTAGCGGGGGGTAGCACAGATACGCAGTATTTT. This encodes CASIGLAGGSTDTQYF.

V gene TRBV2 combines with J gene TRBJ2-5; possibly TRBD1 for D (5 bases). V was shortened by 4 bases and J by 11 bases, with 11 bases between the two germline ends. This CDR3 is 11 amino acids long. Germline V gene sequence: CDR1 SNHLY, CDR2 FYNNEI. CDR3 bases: TGTGCCAGCAGTGCGACGACAGTACAGTACTTC. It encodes CASSATTVQYF.

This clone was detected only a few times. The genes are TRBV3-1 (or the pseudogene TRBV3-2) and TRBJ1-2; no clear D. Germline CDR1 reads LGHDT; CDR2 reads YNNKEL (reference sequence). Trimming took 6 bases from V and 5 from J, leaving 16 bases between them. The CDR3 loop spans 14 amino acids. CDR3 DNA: TGTGCCAGCAGTCGACACGATGAACTTTATGGCTACACCTTC. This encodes CASSRHDELYGYTF.

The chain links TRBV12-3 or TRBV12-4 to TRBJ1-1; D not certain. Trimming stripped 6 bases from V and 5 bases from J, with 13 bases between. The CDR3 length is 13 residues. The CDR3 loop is CASSLYRVTEAFF. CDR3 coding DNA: TGTGCCAGCAGCTTGTATCGGGTGACTGAAGCTTTCTTT.

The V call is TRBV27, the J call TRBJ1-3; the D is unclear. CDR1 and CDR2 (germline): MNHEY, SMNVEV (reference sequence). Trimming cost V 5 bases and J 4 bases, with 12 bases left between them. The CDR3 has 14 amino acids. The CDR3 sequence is CASSDISLGNTIYF. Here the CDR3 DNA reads TGTGCCAGCAGTGACATATCCCTCGGAAACACCATATATTTT.

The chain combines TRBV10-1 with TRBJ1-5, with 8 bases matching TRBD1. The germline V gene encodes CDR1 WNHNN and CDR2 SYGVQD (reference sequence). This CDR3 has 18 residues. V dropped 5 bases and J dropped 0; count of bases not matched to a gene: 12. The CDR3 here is CASSLEQRDRFSNQPQHF. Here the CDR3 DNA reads TGCGCCAGCAGTTTAGAACAACGGGACAGGTTTAGCAATCAGCCCCAGCATTTT.

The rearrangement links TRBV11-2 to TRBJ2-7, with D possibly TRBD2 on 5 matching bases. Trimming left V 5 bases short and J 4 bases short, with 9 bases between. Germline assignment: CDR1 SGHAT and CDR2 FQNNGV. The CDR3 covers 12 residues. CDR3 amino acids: CASSQDWYEQYF. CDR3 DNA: TGTGCCAGCAGCCAGGACTGGTACGAGCAGTACTTC.

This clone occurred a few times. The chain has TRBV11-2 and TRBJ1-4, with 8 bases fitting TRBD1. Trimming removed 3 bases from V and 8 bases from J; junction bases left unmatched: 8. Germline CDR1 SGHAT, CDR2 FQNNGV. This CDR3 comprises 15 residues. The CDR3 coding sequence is TGTGCCAGCAGCTTGGTCAGGGGGCCCACCGAAAAACTGTTTTTT. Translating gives CASSLVRGPTEKLFF.

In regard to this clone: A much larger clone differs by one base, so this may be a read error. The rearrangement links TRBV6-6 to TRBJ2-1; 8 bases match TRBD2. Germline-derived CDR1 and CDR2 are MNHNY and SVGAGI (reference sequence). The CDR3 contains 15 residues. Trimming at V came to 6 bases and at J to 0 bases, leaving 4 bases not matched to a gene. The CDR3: CASSTGTSSYNEQFF. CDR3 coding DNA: TGTGCCAGCAGCACTGGGACTAGCTCCTACAATGAGCAGTTCTTC.

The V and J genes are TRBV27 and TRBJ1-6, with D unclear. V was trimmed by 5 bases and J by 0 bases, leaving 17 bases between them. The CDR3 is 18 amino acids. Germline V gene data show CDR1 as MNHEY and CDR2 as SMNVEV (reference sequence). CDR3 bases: TGTGCCAGCAGTCCCCGATTTGAGAGAAGCTCCTATAATTCACCCCTCCACTTT. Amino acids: CASSPRFERSSYNSPLHF.

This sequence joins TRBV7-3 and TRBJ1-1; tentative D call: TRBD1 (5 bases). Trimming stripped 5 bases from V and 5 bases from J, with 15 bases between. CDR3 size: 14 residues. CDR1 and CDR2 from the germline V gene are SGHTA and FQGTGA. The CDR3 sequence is CASSPTGGGTEAFF. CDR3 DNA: TGTGCCAGCAGCCCTACGGGGGGAGGGACTGAAGCTTTCTTT.

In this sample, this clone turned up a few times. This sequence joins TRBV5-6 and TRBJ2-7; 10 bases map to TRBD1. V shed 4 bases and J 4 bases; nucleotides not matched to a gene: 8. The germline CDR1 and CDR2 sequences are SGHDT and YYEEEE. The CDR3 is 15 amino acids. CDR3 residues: CASSIGQGDMYEQYF. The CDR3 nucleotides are TGTGCCAGCAGCATCGGACAGGGGGATATGTACGAGCAGTACTTC.

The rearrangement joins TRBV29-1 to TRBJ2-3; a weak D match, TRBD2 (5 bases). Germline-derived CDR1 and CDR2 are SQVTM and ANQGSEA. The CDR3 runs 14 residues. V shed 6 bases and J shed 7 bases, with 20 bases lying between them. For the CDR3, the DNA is TGCAGCGTGAGGGCGGTGGCTAAACCTAATACGCAGTATTTT. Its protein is CSVRAVAKPNTQYF.

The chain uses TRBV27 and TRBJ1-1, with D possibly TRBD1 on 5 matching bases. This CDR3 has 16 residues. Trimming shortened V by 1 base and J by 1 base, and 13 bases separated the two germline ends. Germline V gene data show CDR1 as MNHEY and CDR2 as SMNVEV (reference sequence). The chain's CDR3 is CASSLYGGGTNTEAFF. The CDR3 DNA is TGTGCCAGCAGTTTATACGGGGGGGGGACGAACACTGAAGCTTTCTTT.